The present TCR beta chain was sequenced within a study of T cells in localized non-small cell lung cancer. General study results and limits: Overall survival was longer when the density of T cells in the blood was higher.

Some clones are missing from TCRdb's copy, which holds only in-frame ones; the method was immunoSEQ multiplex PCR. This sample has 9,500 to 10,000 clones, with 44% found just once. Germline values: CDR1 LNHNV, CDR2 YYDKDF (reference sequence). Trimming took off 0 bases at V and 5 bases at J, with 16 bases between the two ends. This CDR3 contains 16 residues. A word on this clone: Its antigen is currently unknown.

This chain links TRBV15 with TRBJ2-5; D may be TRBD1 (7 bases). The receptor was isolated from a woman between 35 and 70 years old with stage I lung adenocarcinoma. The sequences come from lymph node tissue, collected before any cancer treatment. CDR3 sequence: CATSRDRGGGEETQYF. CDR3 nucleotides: TGTGCCACCAGCAGAGATCGTGGAGGGGGCGAGGAGACCCAGTACTTC.